This TCR beta chain was captured in a study of metastatic and nonmetastatic thyroid tumors. Turning to the study itself: Repertoire comparisons spanned blood and tumor or nodule tissue from malignant and benign thyroid patients.

As processed by the authors: Differences in CDR3 between clinicopathological groups were drawn on to build a classifier intended to discriminate distant-metastatic papillary thyroid cancer patients. MiXCR re-clonotyped the PCR reads for TCRdb. The V and J calls and clone size are TCRdb's, not the authors'. In the table there are more than 15,000 clones, more than 20% of which are singletons. There were no patients who had received any treatment before thyroid surgery. The germline CDR1 and CDR2 sequences are MRHNA and SNTAGT. V was cut by 6 bases and J by 4 bases, with 11 bases left in between. The CDR3 runs to 13 residues. The sample holds many counts of this clone. No antigen is known for it. Study outcomes and limitations: According to reports, the diversity of TCR beta was significantly higher in malignant thyroid tumors than in benign nodules, and this held in both blood and tumor samples.

The chain links TRBV6-4 to TRBJ2-3; possible D gene TRBD2, 6 bases. The source of this sequence is a male donor with papillary thyroid cancer or a benign thyroid nodule (not recorded which). Some clones in this sample may be carry-over from other donors' samples. Sample: blood. The CDR3 loop is CASSERLADTQYF. CDR3 DNA: TGTGCCAGCAGCGAACGACTAGCAGATACGCAGTATTTT.